This T cell receptor (beta chain) originates from a study of human T cells and chemical hapten exposure. The sample's time point: patch test 2, 6 weeks after DPC sensitization. Treatment here: therapeutic diphenylcyclopropenone sensitization with weekly scalp DPC. General observations from the study: Versus controls, significantly more large CDR3 similarity clusters arose from expanded TCRs.

Within the library, unique molecular identifiers were attached to each individual cDNA molecule. TCRdb used MiXCR to reprocess the RACE reads, holding one entry per CDR3 protein. Of about 140,000 distinct CDR3 sequences in the sample, about an eighth were seen once. A word on this clonotype: As yet, its antigen is unknown.

Per germline, CDR1 MNHEY and CDR2 SVGEGT. V lost 0 bases, J lost 0 bases, and 9 bases lay in between. This CDR3 has 16 residues. The specimen was whole blood, collected in connection with sensitization to the hapten diphenylcyclopropenone (DPC). The chain couples TRBV6-2 or TRBV6-3 to TRBJ1-3, with D hard to call. The sequence was collected from a woman aged 45-60 years with alopecia areata. Some clones in this sample may be carry-over from other donors' samples. CDR3 sequence (DNA): TGTGCCAGCAGTTACTCCAGTCACCGCTCTGGAAACACCATATATTTT. It yields the protein CASSYSSHRSGNTIYF.